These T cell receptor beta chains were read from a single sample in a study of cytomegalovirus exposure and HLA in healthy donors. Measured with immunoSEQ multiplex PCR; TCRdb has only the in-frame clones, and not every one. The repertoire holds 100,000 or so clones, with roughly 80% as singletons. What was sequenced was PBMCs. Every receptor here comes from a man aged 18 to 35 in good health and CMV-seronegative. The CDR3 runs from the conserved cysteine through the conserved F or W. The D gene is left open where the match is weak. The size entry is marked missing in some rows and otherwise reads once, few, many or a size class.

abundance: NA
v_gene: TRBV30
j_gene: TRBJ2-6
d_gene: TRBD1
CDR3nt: TGTGCCTGGAGGACAGGGGGTATCTCTGGGGCCAACGTCCTGACTTTC
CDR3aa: CAWRTGGISGANVLTF

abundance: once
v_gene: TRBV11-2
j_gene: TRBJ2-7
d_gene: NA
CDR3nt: TGTGCCAGCAGCTCGGACAGCCCTCCCTACGAGCAGTACTTC
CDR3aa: CASSSDSPPYEQYF

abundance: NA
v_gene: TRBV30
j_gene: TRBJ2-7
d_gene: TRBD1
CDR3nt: TGTGCCTGGATAGCGGACAGGGGGTTGACGGGGCAGTACTTC
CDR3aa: CAWIADRGLTGQYF

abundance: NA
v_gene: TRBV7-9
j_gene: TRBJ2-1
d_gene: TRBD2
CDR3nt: TGTGCCAGCAGCCAGGGACTAGCGGGAACTAAGAAGGATGAGCAGTTCTTC
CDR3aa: CASSQGLAGTKKDEQFF

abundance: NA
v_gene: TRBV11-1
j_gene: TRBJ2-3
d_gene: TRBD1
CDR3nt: TGTGCCAGCAGCCCCCGACAGGGGCTTGGAGATACGCAGTATTTT
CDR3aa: CASSPRQGLGDTQYF

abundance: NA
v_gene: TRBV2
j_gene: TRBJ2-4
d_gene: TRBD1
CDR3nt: TGTGCCAGCAGTACCGGGACAGGCACTCGAGTTCAGTACTTC
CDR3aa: CASSTGTGTRVQYF

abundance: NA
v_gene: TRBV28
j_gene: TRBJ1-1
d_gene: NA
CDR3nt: TGTGCCAGCAGCTCCCCCCCACCGGGACAAGGGGTGGCTGGGGCTTTCTTT
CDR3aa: CASSSPPPGQGVAGAFF

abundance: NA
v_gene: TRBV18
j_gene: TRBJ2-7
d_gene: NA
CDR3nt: TGTGCCAGCTCACAGCTCGCGCCTAGCAGGACGAACTACGAGCAGTACTTC
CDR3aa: CASSQLAPSRTNYEQYF

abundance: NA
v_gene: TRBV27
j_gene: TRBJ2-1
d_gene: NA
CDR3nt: TGTGCCAGCAGAACCTATGATGAGCAGTTCTTC
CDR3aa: CASRTYDEQFF

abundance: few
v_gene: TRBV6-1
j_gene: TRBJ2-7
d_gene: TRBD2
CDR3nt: TGTGCCAGCAGTGGGAAAACTAGCGGGAGCGCTTTCTCCTACGAGCAGTACTTC
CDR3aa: CASSGKTSGSAFSYEQYF

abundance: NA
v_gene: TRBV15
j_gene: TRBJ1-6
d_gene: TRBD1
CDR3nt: TGTGCCACCAGCAGGGACAGGGGTACGGGTTCACCCCTCCACTTT
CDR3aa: CATSRDRGTGSPLHF

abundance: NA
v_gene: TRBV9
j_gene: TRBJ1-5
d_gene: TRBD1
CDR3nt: TGTGCCAGCCGAGGACAGGGGGATTATAGCAATCAGCCCCAGCATTTT
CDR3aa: CASRGQGDYSNQPQHF

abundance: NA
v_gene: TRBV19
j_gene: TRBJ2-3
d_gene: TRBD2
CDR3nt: TGTGCCAGTAGTACAGGAGCGGGAAAGGTAACAGATACGCAGTATTTT
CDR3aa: CASSTGAGKVTDTQYF

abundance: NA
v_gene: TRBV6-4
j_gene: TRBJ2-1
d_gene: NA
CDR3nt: TGTGCCAGCAGTGACTCCCACGGGAATGAGCAGTTCTTC
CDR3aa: CASSDSHGNEQFF

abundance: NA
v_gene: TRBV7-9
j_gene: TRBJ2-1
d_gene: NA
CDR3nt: TGTGCCAGCAGGTCGACTAGGATTTACCTCAATGAGCAGTTCTTC
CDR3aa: CASRSTRIYLNEQFF

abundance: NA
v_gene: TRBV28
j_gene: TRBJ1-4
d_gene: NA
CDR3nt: TGTGCCAGCTACCCTTGGGGAAAAGGAGGCGGGTTAAAGGGAAAACTGTTTTTT
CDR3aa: CASYPWGKGGGLKGKLFF

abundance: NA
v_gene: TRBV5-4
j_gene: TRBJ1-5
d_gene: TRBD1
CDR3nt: TGTGCCAGCAGTCGACAGGGGGTGAACAATCAGCCCCAGCATTTT
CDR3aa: CASSRQGVNNQPQHF

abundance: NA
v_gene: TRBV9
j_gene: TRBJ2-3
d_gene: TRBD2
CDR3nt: TGTGCCAGCAGCGTAGGGCGGGAGGCAGATACGCAGTATTTT
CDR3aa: CASSVGREADTQYF

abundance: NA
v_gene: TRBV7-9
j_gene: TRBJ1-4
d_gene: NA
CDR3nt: TGTGCCAGCAGCTTTAGCACGGACCGGGGGAATGAAAAACTGTTTTTT
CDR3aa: CASSFSTDRGNEKLFF

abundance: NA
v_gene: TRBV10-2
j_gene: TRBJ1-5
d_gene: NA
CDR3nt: TGCGCCAGCAGTGAGCGGGGGAGCGGCAATCAGCCCCAGCATTTT
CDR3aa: CASSERGSGNQPQHF

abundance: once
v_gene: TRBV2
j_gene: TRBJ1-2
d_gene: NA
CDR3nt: TGTGCCACCCCGATACAGGGAAACACAACCCTCTACTATGGCTACACCTTC
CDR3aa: CATPIQGNTTLYYGYTF

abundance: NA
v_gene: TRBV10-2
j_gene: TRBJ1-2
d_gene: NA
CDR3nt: TGCGCCAGCAGAGAGAAGACAGCCCATAACTATGGCTACACCTTC
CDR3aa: CASREKTAHNYGYTF

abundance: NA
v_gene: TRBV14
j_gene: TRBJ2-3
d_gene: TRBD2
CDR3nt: TGTGCCAGCAGCCTCCACCGACTAGCGGGAGTGGATACGCAGTATTTT
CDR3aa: CASSLHRLAGVDTQYF

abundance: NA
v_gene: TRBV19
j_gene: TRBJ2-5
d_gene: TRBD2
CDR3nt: TGTGCCAGTAGTGCTGGACTAGCGGGAGCTCAAGAGACCCAGTACTTC
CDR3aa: CASSAGLAGAQETQYF

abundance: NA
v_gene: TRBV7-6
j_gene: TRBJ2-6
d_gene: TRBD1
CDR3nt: TGTGCCAGCAGCGCCCAAACAGGGGGGCTAGGGGCCAACGTCCTGACTTTC
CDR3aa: CASSAQTGGLGANVLTF

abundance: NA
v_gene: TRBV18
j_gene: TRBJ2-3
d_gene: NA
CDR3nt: TGTGCCAGCTCACCACGAGGAGGGGGCTCGGATACGCAGTATTTT
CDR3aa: CASSPRGGGSDTQYF

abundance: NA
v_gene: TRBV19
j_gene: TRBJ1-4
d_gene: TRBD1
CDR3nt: TGTGCCAGTAGTAGTCCCGGGACAGGGGCAACTAATGAAAAACTGTTTTTT
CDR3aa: CASSSPGTGATNEKLFF

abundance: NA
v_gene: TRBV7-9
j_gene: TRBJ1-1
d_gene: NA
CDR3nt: TGTGCCAGCAGCCCCCCGGGAATTCTAGCTTTCTTT
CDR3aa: CASSPPGILAFF

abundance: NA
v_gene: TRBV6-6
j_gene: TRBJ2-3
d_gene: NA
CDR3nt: TGTGCCAGCAGTTACGTCGGGAGCACAGATACGCAGTATTTT
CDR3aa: CASSYVGSTDTQYF

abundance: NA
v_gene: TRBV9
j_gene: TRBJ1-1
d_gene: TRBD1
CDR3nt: TGTGCCAGCAGCGTAGGTGGGACAGGGGGCTTCGAAGCTTTCTTT
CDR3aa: CASSVGGTGGFEAFF

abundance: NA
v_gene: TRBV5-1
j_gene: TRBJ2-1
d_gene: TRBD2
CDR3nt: TGCGCCAGCAGCACTCTAGCGGCTTCCTACAATGAGCAGTTCTTC
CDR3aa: CASSTLAASYNEQFF

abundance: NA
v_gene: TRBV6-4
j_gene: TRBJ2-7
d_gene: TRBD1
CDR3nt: TGTGCCAGCAGTGACCAAGTATTTCGAGGGACAGGGGAAGGGGGTAAAGATTACGAGCAGTACTTC
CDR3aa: CASSDQVFRGTGEGGKDYEQYF

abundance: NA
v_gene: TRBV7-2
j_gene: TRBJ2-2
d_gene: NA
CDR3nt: TGTGCCAGCAGCTTAGTATCCCCAGCCGGGGAGCTGTTTTTT
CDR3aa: CASSLVSPAGELFF

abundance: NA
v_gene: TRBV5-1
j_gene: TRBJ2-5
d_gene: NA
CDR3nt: TGCGCCAGCAGCTTGGCCAGGGTCCAAGAGACCCAGTACTTC
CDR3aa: CASSLARVQETQYF

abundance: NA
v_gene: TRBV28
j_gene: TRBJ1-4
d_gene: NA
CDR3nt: TGTGCCAGCAGTGCCGACAGGCGCACTAATGAAAAACTGTTTTTT
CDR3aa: CASSADRRTNEKLFF

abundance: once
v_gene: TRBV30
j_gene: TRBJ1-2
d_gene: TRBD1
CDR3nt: TGTGCCTGGATTCGGGGACAGGTTGATGGCTACACCTTC
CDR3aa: CAWIRGQVDGYTF

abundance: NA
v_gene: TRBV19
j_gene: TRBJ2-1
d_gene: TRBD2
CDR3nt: TGTGCCAGCAGACTAGCGGGAGGGTTGGGTGAGCAGTTCTTC
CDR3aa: CASRLAGGLGEQFF

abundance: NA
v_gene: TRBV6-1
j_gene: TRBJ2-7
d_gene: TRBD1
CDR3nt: TGTGCCAGCAGGCTGGACAGGCGTGAGTACTTC
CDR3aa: CASRLDRREYF

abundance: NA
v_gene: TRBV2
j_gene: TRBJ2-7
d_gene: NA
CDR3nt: TGTGCCAGCAGTGTTACGACTCGTTACGAGCAGTACTTC
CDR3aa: CASSVTTRYEQYF

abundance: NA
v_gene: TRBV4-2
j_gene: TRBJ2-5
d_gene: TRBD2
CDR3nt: TGTGCCAGCAGCCAATCCTTCGCGGGGGGGCAAGAGACCCAGTACTTC
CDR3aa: CASSQSFAGGQETQYF

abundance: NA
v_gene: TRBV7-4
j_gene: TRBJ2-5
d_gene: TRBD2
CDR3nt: TGTGCCAGCAGAACCCCAGCGGGAGGGCCCCAAGAGACCCAGTACTTC
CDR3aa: CASRTPAGGPQETQYF

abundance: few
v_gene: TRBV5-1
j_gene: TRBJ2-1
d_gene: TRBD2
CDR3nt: TGCGCCAGCAGCCGGGGAGGGCCCTCCTACAATGAGCAGTTCTTC
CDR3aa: CASSRGGPSYNEQFF

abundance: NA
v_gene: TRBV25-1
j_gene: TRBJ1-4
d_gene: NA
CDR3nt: TGTGCCAGCAGTGACCCAGGCGGGTATGAAAAACTGTTTTTT
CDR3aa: CASSDPGGYEKLFF